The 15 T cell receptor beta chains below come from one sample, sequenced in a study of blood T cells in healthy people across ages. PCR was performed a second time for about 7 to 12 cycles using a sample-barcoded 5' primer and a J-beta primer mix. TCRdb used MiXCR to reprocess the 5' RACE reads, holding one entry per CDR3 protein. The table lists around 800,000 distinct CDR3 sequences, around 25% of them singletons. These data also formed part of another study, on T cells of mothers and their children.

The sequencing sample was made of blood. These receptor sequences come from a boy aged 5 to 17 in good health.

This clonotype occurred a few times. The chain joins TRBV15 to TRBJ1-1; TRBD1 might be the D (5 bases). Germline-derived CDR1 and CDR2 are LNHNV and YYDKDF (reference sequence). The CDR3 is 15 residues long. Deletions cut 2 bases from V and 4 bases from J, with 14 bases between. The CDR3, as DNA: TGTGCCACCAGCAGAAACCAGAACGGGGGCACTGAAGCTTTCTTT. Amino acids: CATSRNQNGGTEAFF.

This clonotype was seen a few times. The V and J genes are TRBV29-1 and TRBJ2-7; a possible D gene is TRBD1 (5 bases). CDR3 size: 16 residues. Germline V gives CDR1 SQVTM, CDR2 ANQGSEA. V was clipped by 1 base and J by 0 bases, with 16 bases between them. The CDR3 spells CSVEAQTGLRSYEQYF. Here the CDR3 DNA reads TGCAGCGTTGAAGCCCAAACAGGTCTCCGCTCCTACGAGCAGTACTTC.

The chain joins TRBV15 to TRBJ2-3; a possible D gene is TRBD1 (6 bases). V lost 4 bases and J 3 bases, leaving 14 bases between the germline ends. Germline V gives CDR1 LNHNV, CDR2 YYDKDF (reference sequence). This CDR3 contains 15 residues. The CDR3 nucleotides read TGTGCCACCAGCATGTACCCAGGGGTAACAGATACGCAGTATTTT. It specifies CATSMYPGVTDTQYF. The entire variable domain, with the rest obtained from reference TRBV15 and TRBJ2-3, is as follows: DAMVIQNPRYQVTQFGKPVTLSCSQTLNHNVMYWYQQKSSQAPKLLFHYYDKDFNNEADTPDNFQSRRPNTSFCFLDIRSPGLGDTAMYLCATSMYPGVTDTQYFGPGTRLTVL.

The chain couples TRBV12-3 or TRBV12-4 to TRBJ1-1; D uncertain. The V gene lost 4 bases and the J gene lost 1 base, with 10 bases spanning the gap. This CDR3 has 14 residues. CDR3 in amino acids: CASSYKGSNTEAFF. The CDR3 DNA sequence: TGTGCCAGCAGTTATAAGGGCTCGAACACTGAAGCTTTCTTT.

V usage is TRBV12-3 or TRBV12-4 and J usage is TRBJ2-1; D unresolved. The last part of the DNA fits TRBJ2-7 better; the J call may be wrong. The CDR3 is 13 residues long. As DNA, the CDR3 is TGTGCCAGCAGTTTCGTGGCAGGATATGAGCAGTACTTC. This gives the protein CASSFVAGYEQYF.

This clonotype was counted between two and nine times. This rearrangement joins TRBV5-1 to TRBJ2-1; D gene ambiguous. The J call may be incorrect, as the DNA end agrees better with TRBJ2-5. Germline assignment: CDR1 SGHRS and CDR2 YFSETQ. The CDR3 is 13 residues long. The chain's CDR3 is CASSTWGQETQYF. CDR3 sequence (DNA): TGCGCCAGCAGCACCTGGGGACAAGAGACCCAGTACTTC.

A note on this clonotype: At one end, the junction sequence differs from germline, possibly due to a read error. As DNA, the CDR3 is TGTGCCAGCAGCTTAGGCCACCGACCGGGCTGCACTTTT. It specifies CASSLGHRPGCTF. The chain uses TRBV7-9 and TRBJ1-1; D is uncertain. The CDR3 length is 13 residues. Germline V lookup: CDR1 SEHNR, CDR2 FQNEAQ (reference sequence).

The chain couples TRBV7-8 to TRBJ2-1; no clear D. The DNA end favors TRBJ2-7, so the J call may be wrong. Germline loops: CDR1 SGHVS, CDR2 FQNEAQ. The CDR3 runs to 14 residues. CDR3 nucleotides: TGTGCCAGCACCCCGCGAATGGTTCACTACGAGCAGTACTTC. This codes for CASTPRMVHYEQYF.

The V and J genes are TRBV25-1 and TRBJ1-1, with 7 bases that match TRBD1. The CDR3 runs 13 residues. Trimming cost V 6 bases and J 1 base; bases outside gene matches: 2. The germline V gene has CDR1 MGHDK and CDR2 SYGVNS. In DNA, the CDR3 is TGTGCCAGCAGGACAGGGTCGAACACTGAAGCTTTCTTT. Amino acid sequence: CASRTGSNTEAFF. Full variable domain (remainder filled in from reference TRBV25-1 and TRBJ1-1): EADIYQTPRYLVIGTGKKITLECSQTMGHDKMYWYQQDPGMELHLIHYSYGVNSTEKGDLSSESTVSRIRTEHFPLTLESARPSHTSQYLCASRTGSNTEAFFGQGTRLTVV.

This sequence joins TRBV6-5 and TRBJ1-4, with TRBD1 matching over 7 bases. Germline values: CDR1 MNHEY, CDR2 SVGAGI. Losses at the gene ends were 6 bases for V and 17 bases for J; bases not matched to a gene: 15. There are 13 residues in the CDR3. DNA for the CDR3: TGTGCCAGCAGAAGGGGGATAGGGACAGCCTCTTTTTTT. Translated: CASRRGIGTASFF.

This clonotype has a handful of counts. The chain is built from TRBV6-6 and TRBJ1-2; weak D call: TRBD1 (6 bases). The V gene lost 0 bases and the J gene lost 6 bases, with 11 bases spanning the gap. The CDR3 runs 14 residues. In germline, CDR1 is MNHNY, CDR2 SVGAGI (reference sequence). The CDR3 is CASSYSPQGNGYTF. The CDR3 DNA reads TGTGCCAGCAGTTACTCGCCCCAGGGGAATGGCTACACCTTC.

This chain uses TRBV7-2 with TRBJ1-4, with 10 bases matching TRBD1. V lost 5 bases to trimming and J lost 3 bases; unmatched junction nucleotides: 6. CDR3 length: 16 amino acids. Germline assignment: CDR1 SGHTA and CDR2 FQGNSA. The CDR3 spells CASSAKTGGPNEKLFF. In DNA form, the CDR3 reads TGTGCCAGCAGCGCTAAGACAGGGGGCCCTAATGAAAAACTGTTTTTT.

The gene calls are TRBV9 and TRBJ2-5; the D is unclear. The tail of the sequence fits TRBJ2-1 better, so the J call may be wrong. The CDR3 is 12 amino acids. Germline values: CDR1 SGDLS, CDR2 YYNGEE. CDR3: CASSVLETEQFF. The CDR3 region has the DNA TGTGCCAGCAGCGTACTAGAAACTGAGCAGTTCTTC.

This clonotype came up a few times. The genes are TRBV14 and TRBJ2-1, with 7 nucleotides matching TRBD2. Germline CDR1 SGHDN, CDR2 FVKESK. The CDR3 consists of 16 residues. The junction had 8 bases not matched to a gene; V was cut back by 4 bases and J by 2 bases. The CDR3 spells CASSRRLAATYNEQFF. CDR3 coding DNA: TGTGCCAGCAGCCGCAGACTAGCCGCGACCTACAATGAGCAGTTCTTC.

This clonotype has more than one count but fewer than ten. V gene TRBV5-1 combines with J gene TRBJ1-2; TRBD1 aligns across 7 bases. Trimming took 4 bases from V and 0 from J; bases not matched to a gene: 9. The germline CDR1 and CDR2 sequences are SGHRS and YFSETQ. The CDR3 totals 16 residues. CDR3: CASSTETGLANYGYTF. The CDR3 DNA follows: TGCGCCAGCAGCACTGAGACAGGGTTGGCTAACTATGGCTACACCTTC.